The rows below give T cell receptor beta chains drawn from one sample of a study of beta chain features in type 1 diabetes. Profiled with immunoSEQ multiplex PCR; TCRdb holds only in-frame clones, not every one. Among some 500,000 clones listed, about an eighth were seen once. The sequenced material came from naive CD4+ T cells from blood. The origin of the receptors is a woman aged 18-29 years in good health. Both conserved end residues are part of each CDR3. Each record gives: D gene, clone size, V gene, J gene, CDR3 DNA, CDR3 protein. D genes are given only for firm matches. Size is omitted from some rows. Given values are once, few, many or a class for expanded clones.

.,.,TRBV27,TRBJ1-2,TGTGCCAGCTGGAACTATGGCTACACCTTC,CASWNYGYTF
TRBD1,.,TRBV10-3,TRBJ1-1,TGTGCCATCAGCAGACAGGGACAGAACACTGAAGCTTTCTTT,CAISRQGQNTEAFF
TRBD1,.,TRBV7-2,TRBJ2-5,TGTGCCAGCAGCTCACCCCTCACAGGGGCCCCAGGGACCCAGTACTTC,CASSSPLTGAPGTQYF
.,few,TRBV29-1,TRBJ1-2,TGCAGCGTTACCTCCGGGACAAGGAACTATGGCTACACCTTC,CSVTSGTRNYGYTF
.,.,TRBV5-4,TRBJ2-1,TGTGCCAGCAGCAAGAGGCAGGACGGCGTCAATGAGCAGTTCTTC,CASSKRQDGVNEQFF
.,.,TRBV19,TRBJ2-3,TGTGCCAGTACCCCCGGGGATACGCAGTATTTT,CASTPGDTQYF
TRBD1,.,TRBV19,TRBJ2-5,TGTGCCACCCGGGACAGGGGTCGCCAAGAGACCCAGTACTTC,CATRDRGRQETQYF
TRBD1,.,TRBV29-1,TRBJ1-2,TGCAGCGTTGAGAGAGACAGGGGGCAGGGAGGTGGTGGCTACACCTTC,CSVERDRGQGGGGYTF
.,.,TRBV30,TRBJ1-1,TGTGCCCGCGGCCGGGACACTGAAGCTTTCTTT,CARGRDTEAFF
TRBD1,few,TRBV18,TRBJ2-1,TGTGCCAGCTCACCGACACAGGGGGCTTCCTACAATGAGCAGTTCTTC,CASSPTQGASYNEQFF
.,few,TRBV9,TRBJ1-5,TGTGCCAGCAGCGAGAACGCGGATCAGCCCCAGCATTTT,CASSENADQPQHF
.,.,TRBV6-6,TRBJ1-2,TGTGCCAGCGAAACCCCCTCAGGGGCGAGAGGCTACACCTTC,CASETPSGARGYTF
TRBD1,.,TRBV9,TRBJ1-1,TGTGCCAGCAGCCCCAGGACAGGGTCAGGGACTGAAGCTTTCTTT,CASSPRTGSGTEAFF
.,.,TRBV7-3,TRBJ2-3,TGTGCCAGCAGCTTAGGGACGGAGAGTACGCAGTATTTT,CASSLGTESTQYF
.,.,TRBV7-2,TRBJ2-3,TGTGCCAGCAGACTCACAGATACGCAGTATTTT,CASRLTDTQYF
.,few,TRBV2,TRBJ2-3,TGTGCCAGCAGTGAAAGTGGCAGCCAAGGAACAGATACGCAGTATTTT,CASSESGSQGTDTQYF
TRBD1,few,TRBV30,TRBJ2-7,TGTGCCTGGGCCCGGGACAGGGGATCCTACGAGCAGTACTTC,CAWARDRGSYEQYF
.,few,TRBV20-1,TRBJ2-3,TGCAGTGTGGTTAGCACAGATACGCAGTATTTT,CSVVSTDTQYF
TRBD1,many,TRBV30,TRBJ2-4,TGTGCCTGGGATCAACAGGGGGCGGGTAACATTCAGTACTTC,CAWDQQGAGNIQYF
TRBD2,few,TRBV2,TRBJ2-3,TGTGCCAGCAGGCGGGGGTCTAGCACAGATACGCAGTATTTT,CASRRGSSTDTQYF
.,few,TRBV15,TRBJ2-2,TGTGCCACCAGCCTGACGGCTGGCGGGACAGCGGCGTTGTTTTTT,CATSLTAGGTAALFF
.,few,TRBV4-1,TRBJ2-5,TGCGCCAGCAGCCGACTAAGGGGAAAAGAGACCCAGTACTTC,CASSRLRGKETQYF
.,few,TRBV2,TRBJ2-5,TGTGCCAGCAGTGAAATGTTGGGACCAAGTCAAGAGACCCAGTACTTC,CASSEMLGPSQETQYF
TRBD2,few,TRBV10-3,TRBJ2-5,TGTGCCATCAGTGAGTCGGCGGGGGGGCCCCAAGAGACCCAGTACTTC,CAISESAGGPQETQYF
.,few,TRBV7-9,TRBJ2-4,TGTGCCAGCAGCACTGCTAGCATCACGGGACGACTAGCCAAAAACATTCAGTACTTC,CASSTASITGRLAKNIQYF
.,.,TRBV2,TRBJ1-1,TGTGCCAGCAGTGAAAGGTTCGGAGGGACTGAAGCTTTCTTT,CASSERFGGTEAFF
.,.,TRBV14,TRBJ1-1,TGTGCCAGCAGCGCCTTGAATCGGAGGACTGAAGCTTTCTTT,CASSALNRRTEAFF
TRBD1,.,TRBV11-1,TRBJ2-7,TGTGCCAGTCGGGACAGGGGTAACGAGCAGTACTTC,CASRDRGNEQYF
TRBD2,.,TRBV4-2,TRBJ2-7,TGTGCCAGCAGCCAGACGGCTAGCGGGAGGGAGCAGTACTTC,CASSQTASGREQYF
.,few,TRBV11-2,TRBJ2-1,TGTGCCAGCAGACGGGGCGGGACAAGGCAGTTCTTC,CASRRGGTRQFF
TRBD1,few,TRBV9,TRBJ2-1,TGTGCCAGCAGCGTAGTCGGGACAGGGGGGCGAATAAATGAGCAGTTCTTC,CASSVVGTGGRINEQFF
.,.,TRBV7-2,TRBJ1-6,TGTGCCAGCAGCTTACGCAGGGATCGATCACCCCTCCACTTT,CASSLRRDRSPLHF
TRBD1,once,TRBV4-3,TRBJ2-7,TGCGCCAGCAGCCAAGATCCGGGGCAGGGGGCCTACGAGCAGTACTTC,CASSQDPGQGAYEQYF
TRBD1,few,TRBV2,TRBJ2-2,TGTGCCAGCGGACAGGGTCTGACCGGGGAGCTGTTTTTT,CASGQGLTGELFF
.,few,TRBV30,TRBJ1-4,TGTGCCTGGAGTGTAACTGAAAAACTGTTTTTT,CAWSVTEKLFF
TRBD1,few,TRBV7-8,TRBJ1-2,TGTGCCAGCAGCCAGAGGACAGGGGCAGGCTACACCTTC,CASSQRTGAGYTF
TRBD1,.,TRBV14,TRBJ2-7,TGTGCCAGCACCAACAGGGGGCCGGAGCAGTACTTC,CASTNRGPEQYF
.,few,TRBV18,TRBJ2-1,TGTGCCAGCGGACGGGCAGGCCACAATGAGCAGTTCTTC,CASGRAGHNEQFF
.,few,TRBV7-6,TRBJ2-1,TGTGCCAGCAGCCCCCAGAGGGGGTTCAATGAGCAGTTCTTC,CASSPQRGFNEQFF
.,.,TRBV20-1,TRBJ1-2,TGCAGTGCTAAAGACCGAGGCGGCTACACCTTC,CSAKDRGGYTF
TRBD2,few,TRBV5-1,TRBJ2-1,TGCGCCAGCAGCTTAATAGCGGGAGGGCTCAATGAGCAGTTCTTC,CASSLIAGGLNEQFF
.,few,TRBV29-1,TRBJ2-1,TGCAGCGCGATAAGAACCGATGAGCAGTTCTTC,CSAIRTDEQFF
TRBD1,few,TRBV29-1,TRBJ1-1,TGCAGCGTTGAGGGGACAGGGGGCTGGACTGAAGCTTTCTTT,CSVEGTGGWTEAFF
TRBD1,few,TRBV28,TRBJ2-5,TGTGCCAGCAGGAAGAGACACCGGGACAGGGCTAACCAAGAGACCCAGTACTTC,CASRKRHRDRANQETQYF
.,few,TRBV6-6,TRBJ2-6,TGTGCCAGCAGTTACGGCGACTCTGGGGCCAACGTCCTGACTTTC,CASSYGDSGANVLTF
.,few,TRBV29-1,TRBJ1-1,TGCAGCGTGAAACTCAGGGCTCTGAACACTGAAGCTTTCTTT,CSVKLRALNTEAFF
.,few,TRBV5-1,TRBJ1-5,TGCGCCAGCTTTAGGTGTCAGCTGAAGACCCAGCCCCAGCATTTT,CASFRCQLKTQPQHF
.,many,TRBV23-1,TRBJ2-7,TGCGCCAGCAGTCAATGCCCCTCCTACGAGCAGTACTTC,CASSQCPSYEQYF
TRBD1,.,TRBV5-1,TRBJ2-1,TGCGCCAGCAGCCTCGGGACAGGGGGAGCTGAGCAGTTCTTC,CASSLGTGGAEQFF
.,.,TRBV6-5,TRBJ1-2,TGTGCCAGCAGTTACGGGCAGATTGACAACTATGGCTACACCTTC,CASSYGQIDNYGYTF
TRBD1,few,TRBV5-6,TRBJ2-5,TGTGCCAGCAGGAGGGGACAGGGAGAGACCCAGTACTTC,CASRRGQGETQYF
.,.,TRBV7-9,TRBJ1-2,TGTGCCAGCAGCTTAGTGAGGGGAGGCAAGTATGGCTACACCTTC,CASSLVRGGKYGYTF
.,.,TRBV6-1,TRBJ2-3,TGTGCCAGCAGAAAGACAGGCACAGATACGCAGTATTTT,CASRKTGTDTQYF
TRBD1,few,TRBV15,TRBJ1-4,TGTGCCACCAGCAGAGGACAGGGGGCGGACAAACTGTTTTTT,CATSRGQGADKLFF
.,.,TRBV29-1,TRBJ2-3,TGCAGCGTTGGTATAGGGACTGATACGCAGTATTTT,CSVGIGTDTQYF
.,few,TRBV28,TRBJ2-5,TGTGCCAGCCGCCCCCTACGGGCAGGGGACAAGACCCAGTACTTC,CASRPLRAGDKTQYF
.,few,TRBV29-1,TRBJ1-1,TGCAGCGTTGAACGGGGAAGTGGCACTGAAGCTTTCTTT,CSVERGSGTEAFF
.,.,TRBV15,TRBJ1-1,TGTGCCACCAGCAGAGAGTGGCGCACTGAAGCTTTCTTT,CATSREWRTEAFF
.,.,TRBV27,TRBJ1-4,TGTGCCAGCAGTTCCCACAGGGCATCGGGTGAAAAACTGTTTTTT,CASSSHRASGEKLFF